This T cell receptor beta chain was documented in a study of graft-versus-host responses after intestinal transplantation. Broader study findings: GvH clones appeared in recipient marrow, some first in ileum or blood.

As regards this clone: Its specificity is unknown.

Sequenced by immunoSEQ multiplex PCR; TCRdb stores in-frame clones only, minus some. This repertoire shows tens of thousands of clones, roughly nine tenths found once; its top ten account for less than 0.4%. The sequences come from unstimulated CD4+ T cells sorted from spleen or lymph node cells, collected before intestinal transplant. This TCR was recovered from a human donor who received an intestinal transplant.

CDR3 coding DNA: TGTGCCAGCAGCATGGGACTAGTCACAGATACGCAGTATTTT. Its protein product is CASSMGLVTDTQYF. The V gene is TRBV7-3, the J gene TRBJ2-3; 8 bases are a match to TRBD2. The J segment lost 2 bases and the V segment lost 5 bases, leaving 3 bases of the junction unmatched. CDR3 length: 14 amino acids. Germline-derived CDR1 and CDR2 are SGHTA and FQGTGA.